Here is one TCR beta chain with its context. TCRdb itself ran the RT-PCR reads through MiXCR, one entry per CDR3 protein. The profile shows around 200,000 distinct CDR3 sequences, 10% to 15% of them singletons. The data stem from a study of response to subunit inactivated influenza vaccine. From germline, CDR1 is MNHNS and CDR2 SASEGT. Trimming took off 6 bases at V and 2 bases at J, with 11 bases between the two ends. The CDR3 runs 13 residues. This same sample was also taken into another study, of T cells expressing NK-cell markers. From that study: 5'RACE template switching with UMIs generated TCR beta cDNA.

The TCR was taken from a man in his fifties or sixties who received an inactivated influenza vaccine. This rearrangement joins TRBV6-1 to TRBJ2-7; D unresolved. Sequences were derived from CD8+ T cells sorted from PBMCs, sampled 11 to 12 days after vaccination. The CDR3 bases are TGTGCCAGCAGCCAGGCGTTCACCTACGAGCAGTACTTC. This sequence encodes CASSQAFTYEQYF.